This TCR beta chain was found in a study of cytomegalovirus exposure and HLA in healthy donors. Trimming took 6 bases from V and 3 from J, leaving 15 bases between them. The germline V gene encodes CDR1 MNHEY and CDR2 SVGAGI. CDR3 length: 14 amino acids. Whole-study results and caveats: Some public TCRs appeared in many individuals, while most sequences were rare. Sequencing artifact likely explains a cluster of highly shared sequence variants. As a later analysis showed, a missense DCLRE1C variant was linked to trimming of TCR beta V- and J-genes. Fewer than 200 TCR beta chains were listed as cytomegalovirus-associated.

It was with 60 Vbeta and 13 Jbeta primers that the PCR ran. The protocol was immunoSEQ multiplex PCR, while the TCRdb copy is restricted to in-frame clones and leaves out a portion. The sample contains more than 140,000 clones, roughly 80% of which appear only once. A remark on this clone: Antigen: not known.

The rearrangement joins TRBV6-5 to TRBJ2-7, with a weak D call TRBD1 (6 bases). Sequenced sample: PBMCs. The TCR originated in a man aged 25 to 40 in good health and CMV-seropositive. Here the CDR3 reads CASRSRGRGYEQYF. In DNA form, the CDR3 reads TGTGCCAGCAGATCCCGGGGCAGGGGCTACGAGCAGTACTTC.